A selection of T cell receptor beta chains follows, all from one sample in a study of post-analysis software for immune sequencing data. MiXCR, run by TCRdb on the PCR reads, gives a single entry per CDR3 protein. Seen here are roughly 600,000 distinct CDR3 sequences, around 40% observed once, and the top ten hold over 1.5%. The material sequenced was blood. These TCRs come from a girl aged 10-17 years with multiple sclerosis. Each CDR3 is given with its conserved first and last residue. The D gene is left open where the match is weak. Clone size, where shown, is once, few, many, or a class for clones that have expanded.

d_gene: NA; j_gene: TRBJ1-5; abundance: NA; v_gene: TRBV20-1; CDR3aa: CSARDTQGTQPQHF
d_gene: NA; j_gene: TRBJ2-1; abundance: NA; v_gene: TRBV20-1; CDR3aa: CSANGGHNEQFF
d_gene: NA; j_gene: TRBJ2-1; abundance: NA; v_gene: TRBV12-3/TRBV12-4; CDR3aa: CASSLAATSVQFF
d_gene: TRBD2; j_gene: TRBJ2-3; abundance: NA; v_gene: TRBV5-1; CDR3aa: CASSFAGDRTDTQYF
d_gene: TRBD2; j_gene: TRBJ2-6; abundance: few; v_gene: TRBV4-1; CDR3aa: CASSQEVDGSGRSGANVLTF
d_gene: NA; j_gene: TRBJ1-2; abundance: NA; v_gene: TRBV27; CDR3aa: CASSLGHRSPGYTF
d_gene: TRBD1; j_gene: TRBJ2-7; abundance: NA; v_gene: TRBV5-4; CDR3aa: CATHQKTGDYEQYF
d_gene: TRBD1; j_gene: TRBJ2-1; abundance: NA; v_gene: TRBV29-1; CDR3aa: CSAFRDRGFDEQFF
d_gene: TRBD2; j_gene: TRBJ2-1; abundance: NA; v_gene: TRBV12-3/TRBV12-4; CDR3aa: CASSPAGGFDVSSYNEQFF
d_gene: NA; j_gene: TRBJ2-1; abundance: few; v_gene: TRBV4-1; CDR3aa: CASSHPGSRTYNEQFF
d_gene: TRBD1; j_gene: TRBJ2-1; abundance: many; v_gene: TRBV12-3/TRBV12-4; CDR3aa: CASSLTGAYNEQFF
d_gene: TRBD2; j_gene: TRBJ2-3; abundance: NA; v_gene: TRBV5-1; CDR3aa: CASSLGDYYRTDTQYF
d_gene: NA; j_gene: TRBJ1-1; abundance: few; v_gene: TRBV10-3; CDR3aa: CAISALEDTEAFF
d_gene: NA; j_gene: TRBJ1-5; abundance: NA; v_gene: TRBV7-9; CDR3aa: CASSLWMGQPQHF
d_gene: NA; j_gene: TRBJ1-2; abundance: NA; v_gene: TRBV12-5; CDR3aa: CASGPSQVGVGYTF
d_gene: NA; j_gene: TRBJ1-2; abundance: NA; v_gene: TRBV20-1; CDR3aa: CSARDLGKGYTF
d_gene: NA; j_gene: TRBJ2-1; abundance: NA; v_gene: TRBV29-1; CDR3aa: CGVEPGIDNEQFF
d_gene: NA; j_gene: TRBJ1-1; abundance: few; v_gene: TRBV12-3/TRBV12-4; CDR3aa: CASSIQPPSTEAFF
d_gene: NA; j_gene: TRBJ2-1; abundance: NA; v_gene: TRBV9; CDR3aa: CASSVSSGRHGSSYNEQFF
d_gene: NA; j_gene: TRBJ2-7; abundance: few; v_gene: TRBV12-3/TRBV12-4; CDR3aa: CASSLEYREHEQYF
d_gene: TRBD1; j_gene: NA; abundance: NA; v_gene: TRBV7-9; CDR3aa: CAGSPPGQGFHEQYF
d_gene: TRBD2; j_gene: TRBJ2-5; abundance: few; v_gene: TRBV29-1; CDR3aa: CSVGTSRRGGETQYF